The 10 T cell receptor beta chains given below trace back to one sample, sequenced in a study of shared clonotypes between healthy human individuals. Measured with immunoSEQ multiplex PCR; TCRdb has only the in-frame clones, and not every one. The sample carries hundreds of thousands of clones, approximately 95% recorded once. The sequenced sample was naive CD4+ T cells sorted from blood. Subset described: CD45RA+ positively selected. All receptors come from a woman aged 25-40 years in good health.

V and J are TRBV7-7 and TRBJ1-1; D is unclear. The CDR3 is 13 residues long. Between the trimmed V and J ends, which lost 3 bases and 0 bases, there was a span of 5 bases. The germline gives CDR1 SSHAT, CDR2 FNYEAQ (reference sequence). CDR3 protein: CASSFSVNTEAFF. CDR3 DNA sequence: TGTGCCAGCAGCTTTTCGGTGAACACTGAAGCTTTCTTT.

The gene calls are TRBV19 and TRBJ1-2, with 11 nucleotides matching TRBD1. This CDR3 contains 16 residues. Trimming took 6 bases from V and 4 from J; bases not matched to a gene: 10. Germline values: CDR1 LNHDA, CDR2 SQIVND (reference sequence). The CDR3 DNA sequence: TGTGCCAGTAGGTCTGGGGACAGGGGGAATGTCTATGGCTACACCTTC. Its protein is CASRSGDRGNVYGYTF.

In this sample, this clone turned up once. J is TRBJ2-7 and V is TRBV5-1, with TRBD2 identical over 12 bases. The V gene's germline CDR1 is SGHRS and CDR2 YFSETQ. V shed 4 bases, J shed 1 base, and the junction held 3 bases outside the gene matches. The CDR3 is made up of 15 amino acids. This CDR3 is CASSPTSGGSYEQYF. DNA of the CDR3: TGCGCCAGCAGCCCCACTAGCGGGGGGTCCTACGAGCAGTACTTC. Full variable domain (remainder filled in from reference TRBV5-1 and TRBJ2-7): KAGVTQTPRYLIKTRGQQVTLSCSPISGHRSVSWYQQTPGQGLQFLFEYFSETQRNKGNFPGRFSGRQFSNSRSEMNVSTLELGDSALYLCASSPTSGGSYEQYFGPGTRLTVT.

The genes are TRBV28 and TRBJ1-5, with D possibly TRBD1 on 5 matching bases. V was cut by 1 base and J by 0 bases, with 13 bases left in between. This CDR3 region has 17 residues. Germline V gene lookup returns CDR1 MDHEN and CDR2 SYDVKM. The CDR3 here is CASSLLTRGFSNQPQHF. The CDR3 DNA sequence: TGTGCCAGCAGTTTATTAACAAGGGGTTTTAGCAATCAGCCCCAGCATTTT.

Turning to this clone: Other DNA sequences in the sample encode the same CDR3. This chain's CDR3 is CASSLLAGDTGELFF. The CDR3 nucleotides are TGTGCCAGCAGCTTACTAGCGGGGGACACCGGGGAGCTGTTTTTT. V and J are TRBV7-9 and TRBJ2-2; TRBD2 agrees at 10 bases. Trimming cost V 2 bases and J 3 bases; bases outside gene matches: 0. The CDR3 has 15 residues. The V gene's germline CDR1 is SEHNR and CDR2 FQNEAQ (reference sequence).

The chain carries TRBV2 and TRBJ2-3; 16 positions agree with TRBD2. Germline assignment: CDR1 SNHLY and CDR2 FYNNEI. CDR3 length: 16 amino acids. J was trimmed by 4 bases and V by 6 bases; bases with no gene match: 4. The CDR3 coding sequence is TGTGCCAGCAGCGTGGGACTAGCGGGAGGGGCAGATACGCAGTATTTT. It is translated as CASSVGLAGGADTQYF.

This chain joins TRBV6-6 and TRBJ2-5; perhaps TRBD2 as D (6 bases). CDR3 length: 14 residues. Germline V gene sequence: CDR1 MNHNY, CDR2 SVGAGI (reference sequence). The germline V and J ends were trimmed by 5 bases and 11 bases, with 21 bases remaining between them. The DNA for the CDR3 is TGTGCCAGCAGTGGCGCGACGGGAGCTTTGGAGCAGTACTTC. This sequence encodes CASSGATGALEQYF.

The chain carries TRBV9 and TRBJ1-2; no clear D. Germline CDR1 and CDR2: SGDLS and YYNGEE. Trimming pared 0 bases from V and 4 bases from J, leaving 10 bases between. This CDR3 has 14 residues. CDR3 DNA sequence: TGTGCCAGCAGCGTAGCTGGGGAGTCCTATGGCTACACCTTC. Translated: CASSVAGESYGYTF. The variable domain in full, completed from reference TRBV9 and TRBJ1-2, reads DSGVTQTPKHLITATGQRVTLRCSPRSGDLSVYWYQQSLDQGLQFLIQYYNGEERAKGNILERFSAQQFPDLHSELNLSSLELGDSALYFCASSVAGESYGYTFGSGTRLTVV.

The J gene is TRBJ1-4, the V gene TRBV4-1, with TRBD1 matching over 8 bases. V trimming: 5 bases; J trimming: 0 bases; junction bases outside the gene matches: 8. This CDR3 is built from 17 residues. Germline CDR1 is MGHRA and CDR2 is YSYEKL. CDR3 region: CASSSGQGPATNEKLFF. The CDR3 nucleotides read TGCGCCAGCAGCTCCGGACAGGGTCCGGCAACTAATGAAAAACTGTTTTTT.

This sequence joins TRBV28 and TRBJ1-1; D possibly corresponds to TRBD1 (5 bases). V was cut by 11 bases and J by 3 bases, with 13 bases left in between. The CDR3 loop spans 12 amino acids. Germline V lookup: CDR1 MDHEN, CDR2 SYDVKM. The CDR3 nucleotides read TGTGCCGGGGTCGGCAGGGACACTGAAGCTTTCTTT. Translated: CAGVGRDTEAFF. Full variable domain (missing parts from reference TRBV28 and TRBJ1-1): DVKVTQSSRYLVKRTGEKVFLECVQDMDHENMFWYRQDPGLGLRLIYFSYDVKMKEKGDIPEGYSVSREKKERFSLILESASTNQTSMYLCAGVGRDTEAFFGQGTRLTVV.